Below, 4 T cell receptor beta chains from the same sample are listed, as sequenced in a study of blood T cell repertoires in COVID-19. Produced via immunoSEQ multiplex PCR; TCRdb's table is partial and in-frame only. This table has 400,000 to 500,000 clones, approximately 90% appearing once. The sequencing input was PBMCs or T cells enriched from blood (not recorded which). The receptors were sampled from a woman aged 18-29 years who had been exposed to COVID-19.

This chain connects TRBV4-2 to TRBJ2-2; TRBD2 matches at 7 bases. The ends lost 4 bases at V and 5 bases at J; junction bases unmatched: 4. Looked up from germline, CDR1 is LGHNA and CDR2 is YNFKEQ. This CDR3 spans 14 amino acids. CDR3 amino acids: CASSPQGGTGELFF. The CDR3 nucleotides read TGTGCCAGCAGCCCTCAGGGAGGGACCGGGGAGCTGTTTTTT.

The rearrangement joins TRBV14 to TRBJ2-1; possibly TRBD2 for D (5 bases). The CDR3 extends over 14 amino acids. V was cut by 3 bases and J by 5 bases, with 11 bases left in between. Germline V lookup: CDR1 SGHDN, CDR2 FVKESK. CDR3 residues: CASSHQPGNNEQFF. The CDR3 DNA reads as TGTGCCAGCAGCCATCAGCCGGGAAACAATGAGCAGTTCTTC.

The rearrangement joins TRBV15 to TRBJ2-3; a possible D gene is TRBD1 (6 bases). This CDR3 has 16 residues. Germline CDR1 is LNHNV and CDR2 is YYDKDF (reference sequence). Trimming shortened V by 5 bases and J by 0 bases, and 15 bases separated the two germline ends. The CDR3 DNA follows: TGTGCCACCAGCGATACGGACAGAACTAGCACAGATACGCAGTATTTT. Protein product: CATSDTDRTSTDTQYF. The full variable domain, rest sourced from reference TRBV15 and TRBJ2-3, is DAMVIQNPRYQVTQFGKPVTLSCSQTLNHNVMYWYQQKSSQAPKLLFHYYDKDFNNEADTPDNFQSRRPNTSFCFLDIRSPGLGDTAMYLCATSDTDRTSTDTQYFGPGTRLTVL.

The chain links TRBV29-1 to TRBJ1-2; D possibly corresponds to TRBD1 (6 bases). Per germline, CDR1 SQVTM and CDR2 ANQGSEA. With 4 bases removed from V and 4 bases from J, the gap between germline ends came to 13 bases. There are 13 residues in the CDR3. The CDR3 nucleotides are TGCAGCGTTGTGAGGACAGATAGCTATGGCTACACCTTC. Protein: CSVVRTDSYGYTF.